The subject of this entry is one T cell receptor (beta chain). With V trimmed by 1 base and J by 5 bases, 4 bases remained unmatched. This CDR3 is built from 14 residues. The V gene's germline CDR1 is SGHDN and CDR2 FVKESK. This entry belongs to a study of blood T cell repertoires in COVID-19. Study context: Specimens from acute and convalescent COVID-19 originated in the United States, Italy and Spain. The analysed material was cDNA or gDNA that came from T cells, B-cell-depleted T cells, or PBMCs.

In the original processing: Scientists estimated how many nucleated cells there were by amplifying reference gene primers. Here immunoSEQ multiplex PCR was the method, and the copy in TCRdb shows in-frame clones only, minus some. V and J calls and clone size are as listed in that table; D and trimming were resolved from the DNA. Of 52,000 or so clones detected, 76% appear once; the ten largest clones hold roughly a fifth. V is TRBV14 and J is TRBJ2-5, with 7 positions matching TRBD1. The sample consisted of peripheral blood. This TCR came from a man aged 45 to 65 with active or convalescent COVID-19. CDR3 nucleotides: TGTGCCAGCAGCCAAGGGAACAGGGGTGAGACCCAGTACTTC. It translates to CASSQGNRGETQYF.